The entry below gives a single T cell receptor beta chain sequence along with its context. The CDR3 covers 16 residues. In germline, CDR1 is KGHSH, CDR2 LQKENI. Trimming took off 0 bases at V and 4 bases at J, with 14 bases between the two ends. Produced via immunoSEQ multiplex PCR; TCRdb's table is partial and in-frame only. The sample has roughly 41,000 clones; about 91% are singletons. This entry belongs to a study of PD-1 blockade in classical Hodgkin lymphoma. Every one of the patients relapsed after autologous stem cell transplantation (brentuximab vedotin exposure was variable). The origin of this receptor is a human donor with classical Hodgkin lymphoma. The gene calls are TRBV18 and TRBJ2-3; D might be TRBD1 (6 bases). The material sequenced was peripheral blood mononuclear cells (PBMCs), taken before the second cycle of nivolumab. CDR3 nucleotides: TGTGCCAGCTCACCACCGGGGGCAGGGTGGGCAGATACGCAGTATTTT. Its protein product is CASSPPGAGWADTQYF.